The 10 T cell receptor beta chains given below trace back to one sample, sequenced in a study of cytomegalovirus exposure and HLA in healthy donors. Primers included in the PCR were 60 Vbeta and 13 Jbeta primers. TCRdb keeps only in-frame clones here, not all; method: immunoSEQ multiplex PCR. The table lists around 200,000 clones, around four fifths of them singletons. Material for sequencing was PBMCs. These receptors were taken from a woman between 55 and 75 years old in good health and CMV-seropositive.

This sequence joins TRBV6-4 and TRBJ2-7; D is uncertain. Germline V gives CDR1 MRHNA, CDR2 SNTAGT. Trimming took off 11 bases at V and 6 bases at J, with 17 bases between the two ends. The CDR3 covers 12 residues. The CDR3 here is CAGPTPRGEQYF. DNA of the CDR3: TGTGCCGGCCCTACTCCCAGAGGCGAGCAGTACTTC.

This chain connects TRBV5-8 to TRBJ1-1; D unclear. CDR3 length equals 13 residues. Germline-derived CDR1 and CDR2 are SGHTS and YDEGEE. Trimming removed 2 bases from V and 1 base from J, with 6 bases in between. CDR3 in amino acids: CASSFRRNTEAFF. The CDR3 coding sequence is TGTGCCAGCAGCTTCCGTAGGAACACTGAAGCTTTCTTT.

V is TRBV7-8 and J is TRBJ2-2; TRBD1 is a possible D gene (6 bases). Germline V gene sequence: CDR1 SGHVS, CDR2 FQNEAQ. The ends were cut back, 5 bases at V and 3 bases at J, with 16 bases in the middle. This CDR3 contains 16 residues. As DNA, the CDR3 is TGTGCCAGCAGCCCTAGAGGGGGAGTCGACACCGGGGAGCTGTTTTTT. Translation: CASSPRGGVDTGELFF.

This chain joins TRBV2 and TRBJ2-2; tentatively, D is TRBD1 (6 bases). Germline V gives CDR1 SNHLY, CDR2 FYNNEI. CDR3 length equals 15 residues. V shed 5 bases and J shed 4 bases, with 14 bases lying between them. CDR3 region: CASSLVRGGTGELFF. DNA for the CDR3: TGTGCCAGCAGTCTCGTGCGAGGGGGCACCGGGGAGCTGTTTTTT.

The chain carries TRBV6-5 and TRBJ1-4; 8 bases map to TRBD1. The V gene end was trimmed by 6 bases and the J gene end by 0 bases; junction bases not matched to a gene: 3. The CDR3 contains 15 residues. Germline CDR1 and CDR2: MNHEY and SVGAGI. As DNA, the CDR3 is TGTGCCAGCAGGGGACAGGTCGCAACTAATGAAAAACTGTTTTTT. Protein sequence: CASRGQVATNEKLFF.

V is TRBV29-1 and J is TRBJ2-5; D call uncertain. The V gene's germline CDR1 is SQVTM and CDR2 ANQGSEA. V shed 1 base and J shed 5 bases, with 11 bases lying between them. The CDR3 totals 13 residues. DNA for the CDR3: TGCAGCGTTGAAGGATCAGGCTCCGAGACCCAGTACTTC. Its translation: CSVEGSGSETQYF.

The CDR3 DNA reads as TGTGCCAGCAGTTGGCAGGGGGCTGGACAGCCCCAGCATTTT. It translates to CASSWQGAGQPQHF. This sequence joins TRBV27 and TRBJ1-5; 8 bases are shared with TRBD1. From germline, CDR1 is MNHEY and CDR2 SMNVEV (reference sequence). CDR3 length: 14 residues. V gave up 4 bases and J gave up 7 bases; unmatched junction bases: 6.

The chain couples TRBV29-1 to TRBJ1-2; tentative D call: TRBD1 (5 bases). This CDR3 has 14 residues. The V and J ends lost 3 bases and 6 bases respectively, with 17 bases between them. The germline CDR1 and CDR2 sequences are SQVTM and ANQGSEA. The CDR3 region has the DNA TGCAGCGTTGATACCGTCGGGGGGGTCCATGGCTACACCTTC. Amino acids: CSVDTVGGVHGYTF.

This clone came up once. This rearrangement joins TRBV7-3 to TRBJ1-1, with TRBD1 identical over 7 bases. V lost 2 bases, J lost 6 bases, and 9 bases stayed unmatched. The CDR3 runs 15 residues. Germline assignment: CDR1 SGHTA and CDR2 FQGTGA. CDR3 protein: CASSLGKGASAEAFF. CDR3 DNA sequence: TGTGCCAGCAGCTTAGGTAAGGGGGCGAGCGCTGAAGCTTTCTTT. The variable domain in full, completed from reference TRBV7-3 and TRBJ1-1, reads GAGVSQTPSNKVTEKGKYVELRCDPISGHTALYWYRQSLGQGPEFLIYFQGTGAADDSGLPNDRFFAVRPEGSVSTLKIQRTERGDSAVYLCASSLGKGASAEAFFGQGTRLTVV.

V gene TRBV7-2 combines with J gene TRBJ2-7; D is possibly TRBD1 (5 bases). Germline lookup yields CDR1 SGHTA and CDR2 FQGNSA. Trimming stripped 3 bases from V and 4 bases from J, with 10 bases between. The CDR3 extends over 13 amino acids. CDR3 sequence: CASSLTEEYEQYF. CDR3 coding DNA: TGTGCCAGCAGCTTGACAGAAGAGTACGAGCAGTACTTC.